This T cell receptor beta chain is drawn from a study of OX40 agonist ivuxolimab in advanced cancers. Study overall: Patients were given ivuxolimab, an antibody that agonizes OX40 (CD134). Findings of the study overall: Low clonal expansion, among the lowest seen, marked partial responders at 0.1-3.0 mg/kg.

Comment on this clone: Its specificity is not known.

CDR1 SGDLS and CDR2 YYNGEE come from the germline V gene. The CDR3 loop spans 12 amino acids. V lost 0 bases, J lost 7 bases, and 7 bases lay in between. The protocol was immunoSEQ multiplex PCR, while the TCRdb copy is restricted to in-frame clones and leaves out a portion. The top ten clones hold roughly 3% of a sample with some 75,000 clones, roughly 85% of them seen once. The specimen was CD4+ or CD8+ T cells sorted from blood, collected in a trial of the OX40 agonist ivuxolimab. The receptor's source is an adult with an advanced solid tumor such as melanoma, head and neck, liver or kidney cancer. The chain has TRBV9 and TRBJ1-2; weak D call: TRBD1 (6 bases). CDR3 DNA: TGTGCCAGCAGCGTAGGGGGGGCTGGCTACACCTTC. Protein: CASSVGGAGYTF.